The present T cell receptor (beta chain) was sequenced within a study of cytomegalovirus exposure and HLA in healthy donors. The PCR made use of 60 Vbeta and 13 Jbeta primers. The table came from immunoSEQ multiplex PCR; TCRdb's copy has only in-frame clones and leaves some out. The repertoire holds fewer than 150,000 clones, with 65% to 90% as singletons. This clone was seen a handful of times. The V gene lost 9 bases and the J gene lost 4 bases, with 13 bases spanning the gap. This CDR3 is built from 13 residues. The germline V gene encodes CDR1 SNHLY and CDR2 FYNNEI. This rearrangement joins TRBV2 to TRBJ2-1; tentative D call: TRBD2 (6 bases). Sequenced: PBMCs. The TCR comes from a female donor in good health and CMV-seronegative. The CDR3: CASVADFYNEQFF. Written as DNA, the CDR3 is TGTGCCAGTGTAGCGGATTTTTACAATGAGCAGTTCTTC.